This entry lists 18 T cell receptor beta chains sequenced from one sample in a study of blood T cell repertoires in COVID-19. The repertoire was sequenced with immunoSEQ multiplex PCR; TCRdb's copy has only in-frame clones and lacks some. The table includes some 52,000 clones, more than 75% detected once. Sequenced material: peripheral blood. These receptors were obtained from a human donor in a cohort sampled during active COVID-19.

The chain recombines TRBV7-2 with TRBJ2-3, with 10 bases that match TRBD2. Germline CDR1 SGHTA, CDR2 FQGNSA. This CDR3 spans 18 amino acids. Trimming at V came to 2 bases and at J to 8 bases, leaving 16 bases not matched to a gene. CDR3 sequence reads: CASSLRLAGAPHRSTQYF. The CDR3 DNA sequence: TGTGCCAGCAGCTTAAGGCTAGCGGGAGCCCCCCACCGAAGTACGCAGTATTTT.

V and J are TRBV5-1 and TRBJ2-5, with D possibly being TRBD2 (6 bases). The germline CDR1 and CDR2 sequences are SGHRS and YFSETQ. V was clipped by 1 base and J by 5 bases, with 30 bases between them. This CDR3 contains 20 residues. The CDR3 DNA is TGCGCCAGCAGCTTGTTAGGGGCGCAGCGAGGGACTGCTGGGCTTGAGACCCAGTACTTC. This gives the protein CASSLLGAQRGTAGLETQYF. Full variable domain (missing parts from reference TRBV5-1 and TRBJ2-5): KAGVTQTPRYLIKTRGQQVTLSCSPISGHRSVSWYQQTPGQGLQFLFEYFSETQRNKGNFPGRFSGRQFSNSRSEMNVSTLELGDSALYLCASSLLGAQRGTAGLETQYFGPGTRLLVL.

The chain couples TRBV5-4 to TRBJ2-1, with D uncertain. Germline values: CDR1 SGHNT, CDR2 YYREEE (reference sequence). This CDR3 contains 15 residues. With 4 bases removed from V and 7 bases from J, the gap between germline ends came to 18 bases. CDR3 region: CASSPRWVSTNEQFF. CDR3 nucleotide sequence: TGTGCCAGCAGCCCTAGATGGGTGTCTACAAATGAGCAGTTCTTC.

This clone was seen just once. The chain's CDR3 is CASSVGRGISGANVLTF. The CDR3 nucleotides are TGTGCCAGCAGCGTCGGACGGGGAATCTCTGGGGCCAACGTCCTGACTTTC. The V and J genes are TRBV9 and TRBJ2-6; D is possibly TRBD2 (5 bases). The CDR3 runs to 17 residues. V was pared by 2 bases and J by 0 bases, with 12 bases between. Germline V gives CDR1 SGDLS, CDR2 YYNGEE.

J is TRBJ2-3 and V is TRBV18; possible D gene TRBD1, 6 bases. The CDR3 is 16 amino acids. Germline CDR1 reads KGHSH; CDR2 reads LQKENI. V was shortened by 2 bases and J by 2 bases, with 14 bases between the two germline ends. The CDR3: CASSPMADRLTDTQYF. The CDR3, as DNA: TGTGCCAGCTCACCAATGGCCGACAGGCTCACAGATACGCAGTATTTT. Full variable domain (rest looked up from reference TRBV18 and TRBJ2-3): NAGVMQNPRHLVRRRGQEARLRCSPMKGHSHVYWYRQLPEEGLKFMVYLQKENIIDESGMPKERFSAEFPKEGPSILRIQQVVRGDSAAYFCASSPMADRLTDTQYFGPGTRLTVL.

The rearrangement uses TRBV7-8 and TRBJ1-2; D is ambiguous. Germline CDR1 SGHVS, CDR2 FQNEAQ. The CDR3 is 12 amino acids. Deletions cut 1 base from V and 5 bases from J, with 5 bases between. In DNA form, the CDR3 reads TGTGCCAGCAGCTTAGGGAGATATGGCTACACCTTC. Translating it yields CASSLGRYGYTF.

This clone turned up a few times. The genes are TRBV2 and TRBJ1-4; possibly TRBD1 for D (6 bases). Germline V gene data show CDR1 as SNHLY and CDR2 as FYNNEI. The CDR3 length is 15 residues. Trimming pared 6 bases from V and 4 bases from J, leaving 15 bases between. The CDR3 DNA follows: TGTGCCAGCAGCTATGGACAGAGCAATAATGAAAAACTGTTTTTT. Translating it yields CASSYGQSNNEKLFF.

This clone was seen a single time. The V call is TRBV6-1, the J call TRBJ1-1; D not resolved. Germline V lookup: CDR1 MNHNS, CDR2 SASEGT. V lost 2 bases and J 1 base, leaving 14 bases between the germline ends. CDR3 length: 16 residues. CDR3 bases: TGTGCCAGCAGTGAAATAAGAGGCAGCGCGAACACTGAAGCTTTCTTT. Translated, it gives CASSEIRGSANTEAFF.

The CDR3 region is CASSLGQGAAYNEQFF. The DNA of the CDR3 is TGCGCCAGCAGCTTGGGACAGGGGGCGGCCTACAATGAGCAGTTCTTC. This chain connects TRBV5-1 to TRBJ2-1, with TRBD1 identical over 10 bases. V shed 0 bases and J 2 bases; nucleotides not matched to a gene: 2. The V gene's germline CDR1 is SGHRS and CDR2 YFSETQ. This CDR3 is built from 16 residues.

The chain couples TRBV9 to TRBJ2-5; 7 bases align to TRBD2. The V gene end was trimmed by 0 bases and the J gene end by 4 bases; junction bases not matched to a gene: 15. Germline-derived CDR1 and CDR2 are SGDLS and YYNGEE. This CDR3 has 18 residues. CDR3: CASSVGSLGGGRLETQYF. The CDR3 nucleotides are TGTGCCAGCAGCGTAGGGTCTTTGGGCGGGGGACGACTAGAGACCCAGTACTTC.

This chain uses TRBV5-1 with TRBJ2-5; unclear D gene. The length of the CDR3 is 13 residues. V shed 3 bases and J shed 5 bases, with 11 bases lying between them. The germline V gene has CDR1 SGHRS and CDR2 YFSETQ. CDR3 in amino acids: CASSSSVRETQYF. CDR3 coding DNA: TGCGCCAGCAGCTCGAGCGTTCGGGAGACCCAGTACTTC.

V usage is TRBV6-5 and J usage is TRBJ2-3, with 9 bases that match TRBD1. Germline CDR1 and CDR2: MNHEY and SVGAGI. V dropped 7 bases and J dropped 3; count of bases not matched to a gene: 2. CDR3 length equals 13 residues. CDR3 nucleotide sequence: TGTGCCAGCACCGGGACAGGGACAGATACGCAGTATTTT. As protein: CASTGTGTDTQYF.

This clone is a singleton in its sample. CDR3 protein: CASSGPGQHSGNTIYF. CDR3 coding DNA: TGTGCCAGCAGCGGCCCGGGACAGCACTCTGGAAACACCATATATTTT. The rearrangement uses TRBV21-1 and TRBJ1-3; TRBD1, as called in the table, went unchecked against the DNA. TRBV21-1 is described as a pseudogene. The CDR3 contains 16 residues.

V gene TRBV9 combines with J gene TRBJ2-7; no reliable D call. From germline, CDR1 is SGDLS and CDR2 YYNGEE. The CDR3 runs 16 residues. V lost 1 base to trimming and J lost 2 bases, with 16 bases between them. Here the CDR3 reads CASSVLALGSTYEQYF. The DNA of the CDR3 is TGTGCCAGCAGCGTACTTGCCCTTGGCAGTACCTACGAGCAGTACTTC.

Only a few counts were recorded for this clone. CDR3 sequence reads: CASSGLAGTTDTQYF. The CDR3, as DNA: TGTGCCAGCAGTGGGCTAGCGGGGACCACAGATACGCAGTATTTT. The genes are TRBV2 and TRBJ2-3; 9 bases map to TRBD2. Germline V lookup: CDR1 SNHLY, CDR2 FYNNEI. The CDR3 sequence is 15 residues long. The trim removed 4 bases at V and 2 bases at J, leaving 4 bases unmatched.

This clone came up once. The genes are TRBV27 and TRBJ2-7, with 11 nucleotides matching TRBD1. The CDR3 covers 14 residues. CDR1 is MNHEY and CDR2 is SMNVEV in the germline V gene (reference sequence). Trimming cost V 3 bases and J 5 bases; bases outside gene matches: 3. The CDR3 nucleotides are TGTGCCAGCAGTTTCCCGGGACAGGGGGACGAGCAGTACTTC. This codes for CASSFPGQGDEQYF.

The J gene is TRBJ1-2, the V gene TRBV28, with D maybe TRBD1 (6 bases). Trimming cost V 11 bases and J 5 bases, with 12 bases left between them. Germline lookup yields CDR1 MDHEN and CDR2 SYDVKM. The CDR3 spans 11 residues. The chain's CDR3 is CAGGQSYGYTF. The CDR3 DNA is TGTGCCGGCGGACAGTCATATGGCTACACCTTC.

CDR3 protein: CASSPKGATNEKLFF. CDR3 coding DNA: TGTGCCAGCAGCCCGAAAGGAGCAACTAATGAAAAACTGTTTTTT. This chain joins TRBV5-8 and TRBJ1-4, with D uncertain. This CDR3 comprises 15 residues. V was pared by 4 bases and J by 0 bases, with 10 bases between. Germline V gives CDR1 SGHTS, CDR2 YDEGEE.